This T cell receptor beta chain is from a study of CD8+ T cells in alopecia areata. Turning to the study itself: The duration of tofacitinib was 6 to 18 months, with 6 months off drug afterward. The investigators scored severity in treated patients by the percentage of affected scalp area.

This clone was observed once. Extraction of RNA preceded its reverse transcription into cDNA, which served as the sequencing template. Clones were read by immunoSEQ multiplex PCR, and TCRdb kept only the in-frame ones, dropping some. The table has 110,000 or so clones, roughly 50% seen once; the top ten hold around 30%. The treatment here: oral pan-JAK inhibitor, 5-10 mg twice daily. From alopecia areata patients, lesional scalp punch biopsies and peripheral blood were collected. The germline V gene encodes CDR1 GTSNPN and CDR2 SVGIG (reference sequence). The V gene lost 4 bases and the J gene lost 2 bases, with 9 bases spanning the gap. The CDR3 contains 13 residues.

The receptor was isolated from a human donor with alopecia areata. The chain joins TRBV30 to TRBJ1-5; D is perhaps TRBD1 (5 bases). Material: CD8+ T cells sorted from blood, obtained at week 4, from a patient treated with tofacitinib. For the CDR3, the DNA is TGTGCCTGGAAGGGACTAGGCAATCAGCCCCAGCATTTT. Its translation is CAWKGLGNQPQHF. Filled out from reference TRBV30 and TRBJ1-5, the complete variable domain reads SQTIHQWPATLVQPVGSPLSLECTVEGTSNPNLYWYRQAAGRGLQLLFYSVGIGQISSEVPQNLSASRPQDRQFILSSKKLLLSDSGFYLCAWKGLGNQPQHFGDGTRLSIL.